The 28 T cell receptor beta chains reported below all come from one sample, sequenced in a study of CD8 T cells in ankylosing spondylitis (dated by TCRdb to 2015 to 2018). The library was built by means of 5' RACE. TCRdb shows the sequencer as Illumina HiSeq 2500. The public reads were quality trimmed at Q25 with fastp and then assembled into clones with MiXCR by TCRdb, keeping productive beta chains. All rows with the same CDR3 protein become a single entry with the most common DNA and genes. The sample table shows about 36,000 distinct CDR3 sequences, and 4.5% to 6% are seen once. Approximately 12% of the sample belongs to the ten largest clones. The specimen sequenced was blood, either unsorted or a sorted T cell fraction (not recorded which). The receptor set was obtained from a male donor with ankylosing spondylitis or in good health (not recorded which).

This clonotype was counted ten times or more. This sequence joins TRBV3-1 and TRBJ1-2; D call uncertain. The CDR3 has 12 residues. CDR1 is LGHDT, CDR2 YNNKEL, per germline (reference sequence). Trimming took off 3 bases at V and 8 bases at J, with 10 bases between the two ends. The CDR3 nucleotides read TGTGCCAGCAGCCAGGACCCGGGGGGCTACACCTTC. Its protein product is CASSQDPGGYTF.

This clonotype was seen ten or more times. The chain has TRBV7-9 and TRBJ1-4, with D hard to call. This CDR3 comprises 17 residues. V was cut by 1 base and J by 6 bases, with 18 bases left in between. Germline CDR1 is SEHNR and CDR2 is FQNEAQ (reference sequence). This CDR3 reads CASSLGLRVRDDEKLFF. The CDR3 nucleotides read TGTGCCAGCAGCTTAGGGTTGAGAGTTCGAGACGATGAAAAACTGTTTTTT.

At least ten counts were recorded for this clonotype. The chain couples TRBV27 to TRBJ2-1, with no clear D. Germline values: CDR1 MNHEY, CDR2 SMNVEV (reference sequence). V lost 6 bases and J 0 bases, leaving 15 bases between the germline ends. The CDR3 consists of 16 residues. CDR3 residues: CASRAIVRSSYNEQFF. The DNA for the CDR3 is TGTGCCAGCAGAGCCATTGTGCGGAGCTCCTACAATGAGCAGTTCTTC.

Many counts were recorded for this clonotype. The chain links TRBV30 to TRBJ2-7; 12 positions match TRBD2. This CDR3 has 19 amino acids. Germline lookup yields CDR1 GTSNPN and CDR2 SVGIG (reference sequence). With 0 bases clipped from V and 4 bases from J, the junction kept 16 bases outside the gene matches. The CDR3 is CAWSVRAGASGRAEYEQYF. The CDR3 DNA reads TGTGCCTGGAGTGTTCGCGCTGGTGCTAGCGGGAGGGCCGAGTACGAGCAGTACTTC.

This clonotype was detected ten times or more. This chain connects TRBV6-1 to TRBJ2-3; tentatively, D is TRBD1 or TRBD2 (5 bases each). The CDR3 extends over 15 amino acids. Germline V CDR1 and CDR2: MNHNS, SASEGT. Trimming left V 8 bases short and J 2 bases short, with 17 bases between. CDR3 nucleotides: TGTGCCAGCCTATTCGGGGCCTACGACACAGATACGCAGTATTTT. Protein sequence: CASLFGAYDTDTQYF.

This clonotype was found many times. This chain connects TRBV20-1 to TRBJ2-3, with D possibly being TRBD2 (5 bases). This CDR3 has 13 amino acids. Germline V gene data show CDR1 as DFQATT and CDR2 as SNEGSKA (reference sequence). Between the trimmed V and J ends, which lost 7 bases and 2 bases, there was a span of 13 bases. As DNA, the CDR3 is TGCAGTGTCGAGCGGAGTAACACAGATACGCAGTATTTT. Residues: CSVERSNTDTQYF.

This clonotype was detected only once. This chain connects TRBV13 to TRBJ2-5; unclear D gene. The CDR3 sequence is 13 residues long. Germline-derived CDR1 and CDR2 are PRHDT and FYEKMQ (reference sequence). Trimming stripped 4 bases from V and 0 bases from J, with 6 bases between. CDR3 region: CASSSRNQETQYF. CDR3 sequence (DNA): TGTGCCAGCAGCTCCCGGAACCAAGAGACCCAGTACTTC.

This clonotype was observed a few times. One end of the junction does not line up with germline, which may come from a read error. The genes are TRBV13 and TRBJ2-7; 9 bases are shared with TRBD2. The CDR3 has 16 amino acids. CDR1 and CDR2 (germline): PRHDT, FYEKMQ (reference sequence). In nucleotides, the CDR3 is TGTACCAGCAGCTTCCGGCTAGCGGGGTCAACCTACGAGCAGTACTTC. Translation gives CTSSFRLAGSTYEQYF.

This clonotype was picked up many times. V is TRBV5-1 and J is TRBJ1-1; D gene ambiguous. With 7 bases removed from V and 6 bases from J, the gap between germline ends came to 16 bases. The CDR3 loop spans 13 amino acids. The germline V gene encodes CDR1 SGHRS and CDR2 YFSETQ. The CDR3 DNA follows: TGCGCCAGCTCTCATCTGCGAGGACCTGAAGCTTTCTTT. It codes for CASSHLRGPEAFF.

The table lists this clonotype with a few counts. The chain is built from TRBV28 and TRBJ2-1, with D possibly being TRBD1 or TRBD2 (5 bases each). The germline CDR1 and CDR2 sequences are MDHEN and SYDVKM. The V gene lost 4 bases and the J gene lost 8 bases, with 21 bases spanning the gap. This CDR3 has 16 amino acids. The CDR3 spells CASSSPWDPEPHEQFF. The CDR3 nucleotides read TGTGCCAGCAGTTCCCCCTGGGACCCCGAACCCCATGAGCAGTTCTTC.

This clonotype was recorded many times. The chain uses TRBV29-1 and TRBJ2-7; D possibly corresponds to TRBD1 (5 bases). Germline V CDR1 and CDR2: SQVTM, ANQGSEA. The CDR3 covers 11 residues. The V and J ends lost 7 bases and 0 bases respectively, with 7 bases between them. CDR3 in DNA: TGCAGCGCCGGACACTCCTACGAGCAGTACTTC. It is translated as CSAGHSYEQYF.

In this sample, this clonotype turned up many times. This chain joins TRBV5-1 and TRBJ2-5; D is uncertain. The germline CDR1 and CDR2 sequences are SGHRS and YFSETQ. The CDR3 consists of 14 residues. The V and J ends lost 1 base and 2 bases respectively, with 9 bases between them. The CDR3, as DNA: TGCGCCAGCAGCTTGCCTTCCATTCAAGAGACCCAGTACTTC. This sequence encodes CASSLPSIQETQYF.

This clonotype has at least ten counts. The chain couples TRBV5-8 to TRBJ1-5; the D is unclear. V dropped 0 bases and J dropped 3 bases, with 4 bases sitting between them. The CDR3 consists of 13 residues. Germline loops: CDR1 SGHTS, CDR2 YDEGEE. The CDR3 DNA follows: TGTGCCAGCAGCTTGGTACTCAATCAGCCCCAGCATTTT. It specifies CASSLVLNQPQHF. Full variable domain (remainder filled in from reference TRBV5-8 and TRBJ1-5): EAGVTQSPTHLIKTRGQQATLRCSPISGHTSVYWYQQALGLGLQFLLWYDEGEERNRGNFPPRFSGRQFPNYSSELNVNALELEDSALYLCASSLVLNQPQHFGDGTRLSIL.

This clonotype has at least ten counts. The chain combines TRBV20-1 with TRBJ2-7; tentatively, D is TRBD1 (5 bases). The CDR3 covers 13 residues. Germline values: CDR1 DFQATT, CDR2 SNEGSKA (reference sequence). Trimming cost V 4 bases and J 1 base, with 11 bases left between them. The CDR3 region is CSAISDKSYEQYF. CDR3 coding DNA: TGCAGTGCTATTTCGGACAAATCCTACGAGCAGTACTTC.

This clonotype has more than one count but fewer than ten. The V call is TRBV7-2, the J call TRBJ1-2; D perhaps matches TRBD1 (6 bases). Trimming took 5 bases from V and 4 from J, leaving 11 bases between them. Per the germline V gene, CDR1 is SGHTA and CDR2 is FQGNSA. The CDR3 covers 13 residues. The CDR3 sequence is CASSPGGLYGYTF. The CDR3 nucleotides read TGTGCCAGCAGCCCCGGGGGCCTCTATGGCTACACCTTC.

This clonotype was picked up many times. The chain is built from TRBV5-1 and TRBJ1-5; 7 nucleotides agree with TRBD1. The CDR3 extends over 14 amino acids. Germline CDR1 SGHRS, CDR2 YFSETQ. With V trimmed by 4 bases and J by 4 bases, 5 bases remained unmatched. CDR3 nucleotides: TGCGCCAGCAGCCCCGGACAGGCGAATCAGCCCCAGCATTTT. Amino acids: CASSPGQANQPQHF.

This clonotype was seen ten or more times. For the CDR3, the DNA is TGTGCCAGCAGCCTTGACAGGGTGAACACTGAAGCTTTCTTT. Its translation: CASSLDRVNTEAFF. V and J are TRBV7-8 and TRBJ1-1, with TRBD1 identical over 7 bases. The CDR3 covers 14 residues. Losses at the gene ends were 5 bases for V and 0 bases for J; bases not matched to a gene: 3. The V gene's germline CDR1 is SGHVS and CDR2 FQNEAQ.

There are many counts of this clonotype. The chain links TRBV29-1 to TRBJ2-3; D is unclear. Germline V gene lookup returns CDR1 SQVTM and CDR2 ANQGSEA. This CDR3 region has 11 residues. V dropped 7 bases and J dropped 6 bases, with 11 bases sitting between them. This CDR3 is CSGRLEDTQYF. CDR3 nucleotides: TGCAGCGGGAGACTTGAGGATACGCAGTATTTT.

At least ten counts were recorded for this clonotype. V usage is TRBV7-3 and J usage is TRBJ1-1; tentatively, D is TRBD1 (5 bases). CDR1 is SGHTA, CDR2 FQGTGA, per germline. The CDR3 covers 14 residues. V lost 5 bases and J lost 6, with 16 bases in between. The CDR3 here is CASSLSGRISEAFF. The CDR3 nucleotides read TGTGCCAGCAGCCTGTCAGGGCGCATATCTGAAGCTTTCTTT.

Ten or more counts support this clonotype. The chain employs TRBV20-1 and TRBJ1-5; possible D gene TRBD1, 6 bases. This CDR3 region has 14 residues. The germline gives CDR1 DFQATT, CDR2 SNEGSKA (reference sequence). Trimming pared 3 bases from V and 0 bases from J, leaving 9 bases between. Here the CDR3 DNA reads TGCAGTGCTAGGGGGGGGGCTAGCAATCAGCCCCAGCATTTT. It yields the protein CSARGGASNQPQHF.

This clonotype showed up many times. This rearrangement joins TRBV20-1 to TRBJ2-7; 11 bases are shared with TRBD2. Germline loops: CDR1 DFQATT, CDR2 SNEGSKA (reference sequence). The CDR3 loop spans 13 amino acids. Losses at the gene ends were 5 bases for V and 13 bases for J; bases not matched to a gene: 13. The CDR3 loop reads CSARRLAGPLLYF. The CDR3 DNA is TGCAGTGCTCGACGACTAGCGGGACCTCTTCTTTACTTC.

By frequency in the sample, this clonotype is medium-sized (0.01 to 0.1%). The V call is TRBV4-3, the J call TRBJ2-1; 7 nucleotides align to TRBD1. Germline assignment: CDR1 LGHNA and CDR2 YSLEER. The CDR3 has 15 amino acids. V lost 0 bases and J lost 10; bases outside the gene matches: 9. CDR3 loop: CASSQDRGQSREQFF. The DNA for the CDR3 is TGCGCCAGCAGCCAAGATAGGGGACAGTCCCGAGAGCAGTTCTTC.

This clonotype was counted a few times. V is TRBV28 and J is TRBJ2-7, with 7 positions matching TRBD2. With 7 bases clipped from V and 4 bases from J, the junction kept 13 bases outside the gene matches. Germline V gene data show CDR1 as MDHEN and CDR2 as SYDVKM. There are 15 residues in the CDR3. The CDR3 nucleotides read TGTGCCAGCACCTCCCCCCGGACTAGTTTTTACGAGCAGTACTTC. This translates into CASTSPRTSFYEQYF.

The V and J genes are TRBV20-1 and TRBJ1-5; D is unclear. Trimming cost V 1 base and J 3 bases, with 7 bases left between them. Per the germline V gene, CDR1 is DFQATT and CDR2 is SNEGSKA (reference sequence). The CDR3 runs 13 residues. In DNA form, the CDR3 reads TGCAGTGCTAGAGGGGAAATCAATCAGCCCCAGCATTTT. Amino acid sequence: CSARGEINQPQHF.

This clonotype was counted only a few times. The rearrangement joins TRBV4-3 to TRBJ2-1, with D possibly TRBD1 on 6 matching bases. The V end lost 5 bases, the J end lost 10 bases, and 18 bases lay between the germline ends. The CDR3 extends over 14 amino acids. Germline CDR1 reads LGHNA; CDR2 reads YSLEER. For the CDR3, the DNA is TGCGCCAGCAGCAGGACAGTAAATGTCGGAGAGCAGTTCTTC. Translation gives CASSRTVNVGEQFF.

This clonotype showed up many times. The J gene is TRBJ1-6, the V gene TRBV9; D is unresolved. Germline V gives CDR1 SGDLS, CDR2 YYNGEE. Deletions cut 0 bases from V and 13 bases from J, with 11 bases between. The CDR3 spans 13 residues. CDR3 sequence: CASSVGEELPLHF. In DNA form, the CDR3 reads TGTGCCAGCAGCGTAGGGGAGGAGCTTCCCCTCCACTTT.

This clonotype was counted only a few times. This chain connects TRBV7-2 to TRBJ1-2; TRBD1 matches at 8 bases. The CDR3 runs 15 residues. CDR1 is SGHTA, CDR2 FQGNSA, per germline. With V trimmed by 0 bases and J by 5 bases, 5 bases remained unmatched. CDR3 sequence (DNA): TGTGCCAGCAGCTTAGCGCATGACAGGGGATATGGCTACACCTTC. Its translation: CASSLAHDRGYGYTF.

This clonotype was recorded many times. The V gene is TRBV2, the J gene TRBJ1-2; TRBD1 matches 7 bases. This CDR3 contains 16 residues. V lost 4 bases to trimming and J lost 5 bases; unmatched junction nucleotides: 13. Germline lookup yields CDR1 SNHLY and CDR2 FYNNEI. CDR3 protein: CASSASGRGVTYGYTF. CDR3 nucleotides: TGTGCCAGCAGTGCCTCGGGCAGGGGGGTTACTTATGGCTACACCTTC.